The 25 T cell receptor beta chains in this list originate from one sample, sequenced in a study of cytomegalovirus exposure and HLA in healthy donors. In the PCR, 60 Vbeta and 13 Jbeta primers were used. Sequencing was performed with immunoSEQ multiplex PCR; in TCRdb, only in-frame clones are kept and a portion is missing. The sample carries roughly 98,000 clones, 60% to 80% recorded once. The sequenced sample was PBMCs. The receptors stem from a man in his forties in good health and CMV-seronegative.

The chain has TRBV5-1 and TRBJ2-3, with D possibly TRBD2 on 6 matching bases. Trimming stripped 4 bases from V and 2 bases from J, with 11 bases between. Germline CDR1 SGHRS, CDR2 YFSETQ. There are 14 residues in the CDR3. The CDR3 sequence: CASSVSGNTDTQYF. The CDR3 DNA reads TGCGCCAGCAGCGTTAGCGGAAACACAGATACGCAGTATTTT. The full variable domain, completed using reference TRBV5-1 and TRBJ2-3, is KAGVTQTPRYLIKTRGQQVTLSCSPISGHRSVSWYQQTPGQGLQFLFEYFSETQRNKGNFPGRFSGRQFSNSRSEMNVSTLELGDSALYLCASSVSGNTDTQYFGPGTRLTVL.

The chain uses TRBV9 and TRBJ1-1; 7 nucleotides agree with TRBD1. Germline V CDR1 and CDR2: SGDLS, YYNGEE. The CDR3 consists of 12 residues. DNA for the CDR3: TGTGCTTCTGACAGGGTGAACACTGAAGCTTTCTTT. This sequence encodes CASDRVNTEAFF.

V is TRBV5-6 and J is TRBJ2-7; 7 bases align to TRBD1. With V trimmed by 3 bases and J by 0 bases, 6 bases remained unmatched. Germline V gene data show CDR1 as SGHDT and CDR2 as YYEEEE. This CDR3 is 15 amino acids long. The CDR3 nucleotides are TGTGCCAGCAGCTCTGGACAGGAGAGCTCCTACGAGCAGTACTTC. Translating it yields CASSSGQESSYEQYF.

The chain is built from TRBV27 and TRBJ2-1; 10 positions match TRBD1. In germline, CDR1 is MNHEY, CDR2 SMNVEV (reference sequence). The CDR3 has 17 residues. V trimming: 7 bases; J trimming: 2 bases; junction bases outside the gene matches: 11. The CDR3 loop is CASINRAGQGTYNEQFF. CDR3 nucleotide sequence: TGTGCCAGCATCAATAGGGCGGGACAGGGGACCTACAATGAGCAGTTCTTC.

Comments on this clone: Other nucleotide sequences from this sample produce the same CDR3. The rearrangement links TRBV6-5 to TRBJ2-2, with TRBD1 identical over 9 bases. Germline values: CDR1 MNHEY, CDR2 SVGAGI. The V and J ends lost 6 bases and 5 bases, in that order; junction bases with no gene match: 4. CDR3 length: 14 amino acids. The DNA of the CDR3 is TGTGCCAGCAGGGGACAGGGAGGAACCGGGGAGCTGTTTTTT. Protein: CASRGQGGTGELFF.

The genes are TRBV10-3 and TRBJ1-5; 7 nucleotides align to TRBD1. CDR3 size: 13 residues. V trimming: 4 bases; J trimming: 5 bases; junction bases outside the gene matches: 2. Germline loops: CDR1 ENHRY, CDR2 SYGVKD. The CDR3 sequence: CAISGQGDQPQHF. The DNA of the CDR3 is TGTGCCATCAGTGGACAGGGCGATCAGCCCCAGCATTTT.

The chain has TRBV6-1 and TRBJ1-5; 8 nucleotides line up with TRBD1. The ends lost 6 bases at V and 7 bases at J; junction bases unmatched: 8. CDR3 size: 14 residues. Germline-derived CDR1 and CDR2 are MNHNS and SASEGT. The CDR3 is CASSEDRVGQPQHF. The DNA of the CDR3 is TGTGCCAGCAGCGAGGACAGGGTGGGGCAGCCCCAGCATTTT.

The V call is TRBV7-8, the J call TRBJ2-7; 10 bases align to TRBD2. From germline, CDR1 is SGHVS and CDR2 FQNEAQ. V lost 4 bases and J lost 1; bases outside the gene matches: 10. There are 17 residues in the CDR3. The CDR3, as DNA: TGTGCCAGCAGCTCCCAAGGAATAGCGGGAGGTTCCTACGAGCAGTACTTC. Its protein product is CASSSQGIAGGSYEQYF.

This clone was seen once. The chain recombines TRBV7-9 with TRBJ1-1; possibly TRBD1 for D (5 bases). The V gene lost 1 base and the J gene lost 8 bases, with 14 bases spanning the gap. Germline V lookup: CDR1 SEHNR, CDR2 FQNEAQ (reference sequence). The CDR3 runs to 14 residues. CDR3 in amino acids: CASSLGHRGLEAFF. The CDR3 DNA sequence: TGTGCCAGCAGCTTAGGGCATAGGGGCTTAGAAGCTTTCTTT. Using reference TRBV7-9 and TRBJ1-1 for the parts outside the CDR3, the full variable domain is DTGVSQNPRHKITKRGQNVTFRCDPISEHNRLYWYRQTLGQGPEFLTYFQNEAQLEKSRLLSDRFSAERPKGSFSTLEIQRTEQGDSAMYLCASSLGHRGLEAFFGQGTRLTVV.

This clone was counted a single time. The chain carries TRBV11-1 and TRBJ2-3; 10 positions agree with TRBD2. Germline V lookup: CDR1 SGHAT, CDR2 FQDESV (reference sequence). There are 16 residues in the CDR3. The V segment lost 5 bases and the J segment 4 bases; nucleotides outside the gene matches: 9. Here the CDR3 reads CASSLKLAGEADTQYF. The CDR3 region has the DNA TGTGCCAGCAGCCTCAAGCTAGCGGGGGAGGCAGATACGCAGTATTTT.

The chain recombines TRBV28 with TRBJ2-5; the match to TRBD2 covers 11 bases. CDR1 MDHEN and CDR2 SYDVKM come from the germline V gene. The CDR3 is 14 residues long. Trimming cost V 8 bases and J 2 bases; bases outside gene matches: 4. The CDR3 is CASLLAGGQETQYF. The CDR3 DNA reads TGTGCCAGCCTTCTAGCGGGGGGACAAGAGACCCAGTACTTC.

The V call is TRBV18, the J call TRBJ2-3, with 7 bases that match TRBD2. V was clipped by 2 bases and J by 2 bases; unmatched bases: 4. Germline V CDR1 and CDR2: KGHSH, LQKENI. The CDR3 contains 15 residues. This CDR3 is CASSPAAGATDTQYF. The DNA of the CDR3 is TGTGCCAGCTCACCAGCGGCGGGAGCCACAGATACGCAGTATTTT.

The rearrangement uses TRBV13 and TRBJ2-1; TRBD2 agrees at 8 bases. Trimming removed 5 bases from V and 5 bases from J; junction bases left unmatched: 17. This CDR3 has 18 amino acids. The germline V gene encodes CDR1 PRHDT and CDR2 FYEKMQ (reference sequence). The DNA of the CDR3 is TGTGCCAGCAGCGCTAGCCCAGCGGGAGCGTTCGGGAACAATGAGCAGTTCTTC. This codes for CASSASPAGAFGNNEQFF.

The chain joins TRBV5-1 to TRBJ1-2, with TRBD1 matching over 9 bases. CDR3 length: 16 residues. Looked up from germline, CDR1 is SGHRS and CDR2 is YFSETQ. V gave up 5 bases and J gave up 2 bases; unmatched junction bases: 10. The CDR3 coding sequence is TGCGCCAGCAGTTGGGGACAGGGTAGATCAAACTATGGCTACACCTTC. Translation: CASSWGQGRSNYGYTF.

The gene calls are TRBV20-1 and TRBJ2-1; 7 bases are a match to TRBD2. This CDR3 has 11 amino acids. Germline V gives CDR1 DFQATT, CDR2 SNEGSKA (reference sequence). The CDR3 DNA reads as TGCAGCGTTACTAGCGCGCATGAGCAGTTCTTC. It translates to CSVTSAHEQFF.

The rearrangement links TRBV19 to TRBJ2-5, with TRBD1 identical over 7 bases. This CDR3 is built from 14 residues. Trimming at V came to 4 bases and at J to 1 base, leaving 3 bases not matched to a gene. Germline values: CDR1 LNHDA, CDR2 SQIVND (reference sequence). CDR3 DNA sequence: TGTGCCAGTAGTAGCTCAGGGGGCCAAGAGACCCAGTACTTC. It encodes CASSSSGGQETQYF. Full variable domain (outside the CDR3, taken from reference TRBV19 and TRBJ2-5): DGGITQSPKYLFRKEGQNVTLSCEQNLNHDAMYWYRQDPGQGLRLIYYSQIVNDFQKGDIAEGYSVSREKKESFPLTVTSAQKNPTAFYLCASSSSGGQETQYFGPGTRLLVL.

The chain combines TRBV2 with TRBJ2-2; perhaps TRBD1 as D (6 bases). Trimming cost V 9 bases and J 2 bases, with 10 bases left between them. The CDR3 length is 13 residues. Germline assignment: CDR1 SNHLY and CDR2 FYNNEI. CDR3 nucleotides: TGTGCCAGTCGGGACACCAACACCGGGGAGCTGTTTTTT. Its protein product is CASRDTNTGELFF.

This chain connects TRBV19 to TRBJ1-5, with 9 positions matching TRBD1. The CDR3 is made up of 15 amino acids. V lost 5 bases, J lost 1 base, and 3 bases stayed unmatched. Germline V gene sequence: CDR1 LNHDA, CDR2 SQIVND (reference sequence). CDR3 nucleotide sequence: TGTGCCAGTAGTGGGACAGGGCCCAGCAATCAGCCCCAGCATTTT. As protein: CASSGTGPSNQPQHF.

This chain joins TRBV6-1 and TRBJ1-2; weak D call: TRBD1 (5 bases). The germline V and J ends were trimmed by 6 bases and 6 bases, with 17 bases remaining between them. CDR1 MNHNS and CDR2 SASEGT come from the germline V gene. The CDR3 consists of 14 residues. In DNA, the CDR3 is TGTGCCAGCAGCGTATTGGGGGGGGTACATGGCTACACCTTC. This sequence encodes CASSVLGGVHGYTF.

V is TRBV30 and J is TRBJ1-2; D remains ambiguous. The germline V and J ends were trimmed by 4 bases and 4 bases, with 16 bases remaining between them. This CDR3 region has 14 residues. Germline values: CDR1 GTSNPN, CDR2 SVGIG (reference sequence). CDR3 loop: CAWTRVAAGYGYTF. The DNA for the CDR3 is TGTGCCTGGACAAGAGTAGCGGCGGGCTATGGCTACACCTTC.

This clone was recorded once. The chain is built from TRBV28 and TRBJ1-2, with a tentative D call TRBD1 (5 bases). CDR3 length: 12 residues. V was pared by 7 bases and J by 8 bases, with 14 bases between. CDR1 is MDHEN and CDR2 is SYDVKM in the germline V gene. Written as DNA, the CDR3 is TGTGCCAGCACCACTGACAGTCGAGGCTACACCTTC. Amino acid sequence: CASTTDSRGYTF.

This clone was seen only a few times. The V gene is TRBV30, the J gene TRBJ2-1; 8 positions agree with TRBD2. V was clipped by 4 bases and J by 9 bases; unmatched bases: 14. Germline V gene lookup returns CDR1 GTSNPN and CDR2 SVGIG (reference sequence). CDR3 length: 15 amino acids. The CDR3 DNA follows: TGTGCCTGGACTCGGGGTAGCGGGAAGAGGATTGAGCAGTTCTTC. It codes for CAWTRGSGKRIEQFF.

The chain carries TRBV5-1 and TRBJ2-5; D unresolved. CDR3 length: 13 amino acids. Germline CDR1 reads SGHRS; CDR2 reads YFSETQ. Trimming removed 2 bases from V and 4 bases from J, with 9 bases in between. The CDR3 is CASSLTVLETQYF. The CDR3 DNA reads TGCGCCAGCAGCTTAACAGTCCTAGAGACCCAGTACTTC.

The rearrangement uses TRBV27 and TRBJ2-5; the match to TRBD2 covers 9 bases. V was pared by 3 bases and J by 5 bases, with 4 bases of the junction left unmatched. This CDR3 has 14 amino acids. The germline gives CDR1 MNHEY, CDR2 SMNVEV (reference sequence). CDR3 DNA sequence: TGTGCCAGCAGTTTCGCGGGGGGGCATGAGACCCAGTACTTC. Translating it yields CASSFAGGHETQYF.

The chain couples TRBV20-1 to TRBJ1-5, with unresolved D. Germline V lookup: CDR1 DFQATT, CDR2 SNEGSKA (reference sequence). The CDR3 spans 11 residues. The V end was cut by 0 bases, the J end by 11 bases, with 8 bases between. The chain's CDR3 is CSARDLRSQHF. DNA of the CDR3: TGCAGTGCTAGAGACCTGAGGTCCCAGCATTTT.